This T cell receptor beta chain was captured by sequencing in a study of a mutant IDH1 vaccine in newly diagnosed glioma. The J segment lost 5 bases and the V segment lost 1 base, leaving 8 bases of the junction unmatched. The germline V gene encodes CDR1 SEHNR and CDR2 FQNEAQ (reference sequence). The CDR3 runs to 15 residues. This clone has a single count. Its antigen is not known. Described time point: week 5, during vaccination. Each vaccine dose was 300 ug of mutant IDH1 20-mer peptide, with topical imiquimod. Sequencing used immunoSEQ multiplex PCR; TCRdb keeps in-frame clones, though not all of them. The sample includes approximately 39,000 clones, roughly 81% seen only once; the top ten take about an eighth.

V gene TRBV7-9 combines with J gene TRBJ2-7, with 7 nucleotides matching TRBD1. The TCR originated in a man between 50 and 59 years old with glioma. The sequencing here drew on PBMCs, taken from a glioma patient whose treatment included an IDH1 peptide vaccine. CDR3 DNA: TGTGCCAGCAGCTTAGGAGGACAGGAGGACAACGAGCAGTACTTC. This translates into CASSLGGQEDNEQYF.